This T cell receptor beta chain was obtained from a study of T-cell reconstitution after alpha-beta-depleted transplantation in children. There are many counts of this clonotype. This CDR3 is built from 16 residues. Trimming cost V 1 base and J 5 bases, with 17 bases left between them. Researchers prepared the TCRbeta library using unique molecular identifiers, the study reports. TCRdb recomputed calls from the PCR reads with MiXCR, one row per CDR3 protein. The sample contains about 110,000 distinct CDR3 sequences, about 6% of which appear only once. The chain couples TRBV12-3 or TRBV12-4 to TRBJ2-5, with D possibly being TRBD2 (7 bases). Here the sequenced sample was PBMCs, mostly from graft donor cells, taken 360 days after TCRalphabeta/CD19-depleted stem cell transplant. The clonotype was recovered from a male patient between 2 and 15 years old who had a stem cell transplant for acute lymphoblastic leukemia, so the T cells may come from the graft donor. CDR3 sequence reads: CASSLGRGAGRETQYF. DNA for the CDR3: TGTGCCAGCAGTTTAGGGAGGGGGGCCGGGAGGGAGACCCAGTACTTC.